The present entry profiles one T cell receptor beta chain with its context. The antigen is unknown. These data are taken from a study of T cell responses to AZD1222 COVID-19 vaccine. Study-wide background: Recipients boosted at about 4 weeks or about 12 weeks are pooled.

Study outcomes and limitations: Repertoire sampling happened only post peak T cell response. Seropositive status at baseline applied to only a handful of AZD1222 recipients. The breadth and depth of Spike-specific TCRs increased once two AZD1222 doses had been given.

The CDR3 has 15 amino acids. Germline V gene sequence: CDR1 SGHNT, CDR2 YYREEE (reference sequence). Deletions cut 4 bases from V and 5 bases from J, with 15 bases between. The method was immunoSEQ multiplex PCR; TCRdb's version includes in-frame clones alone and lacks a portion of them. The table records approximately 120,000 clones, about 89% of them present only once. The source material was peripheral blood, sampled on day 0 of AZD1222 vaccination. This clonotype was obtained from an adult in good health. The genes are TRBV5-4 and TRBJ2-2; a possible D gene is TRBD2 (6 bases). CDR3 sequence reads: CASSTKRVNTGELFF. In DNA, the CDR3 is TGTGCCAGCAGCACCAAGCGGGTTAATACCGGGGAGCTGTTTTTT.